These 26 T cell receptor beta chains share one sample of origin, sequenced in a study of identical twins. TCRdb ran MiXCR on the 5' RACE reads and lists one entry per CDR3 protein. The profile covers 1.5 million to 2 million distinct CDR3 sequences, with around a third appearing a single time and around 0.25% taken by the ten largest. Sequenced sample: cord blood. All receptors derive from a newborn girl in good health.

Only a few counts were recorded for this clonotype. This sequence joins TRBV6-6 and TRBJ2-5; TRBD2 matches 10 bases. Germline CDR1 MNHNY, CDR2 SVGAGI (reference sequence). This CDR3 comprises 13 residues. V trimming: 8 bases; J trimming: 11 bases; junction bases outside the gene matches: 11. The CDR3 DNA is TGTGCCAGCCGGACTAGCGGAGACAATGAGCAGTACTTC. Translated: CASRTSGDNEQYF.

This clonotype was picked up a small number of times. V is TRBV5-5 and J is TRBJ2-5; possibly TRBD1 or TRBD2 for D (6 bases each). The closer fit of TRBJ2-7 to the DNA end suggests the J call may be wrong. This CDR3 is built from 14 residues. Germline CDR1 SGHKS, CDR2 YYEKEE (reference sequence). CDR3: CASSSYGGRHEQYF. The DNA for the CDR3 is TGTGCCAGCAGCTCTTATGGGGGGCGTCACGAGCAGTACTTC.

The table lists this clonotype with a count of one. This rearrangement joins TRBV28 to TRBJ1-5; 8 bases line up with TRBD1. CDR1 and CDR2 (germline): MDHEN, SYDVKM. V lost 5 bases, J lost 1 base, and 7 bases stayed unmatched. The CDR3 runs to 16 residues. This CDR3 is CASSQQGVVSNQPQHF. For the CDR3, the DNA is TGTGCCAGCAGTCAACAGGGGGTGGTAAGCAATCAGCCCCAGCATTTT.

The sample holds a few counts of this clonotype. The chain carries TRBV5-5 and TRBJ2-5; D uncertain. The CDR3 covers 13 residues. Germline V gene sequence: CDR1 SGHKS, CDR2 YYEKEE (reference sequence). Trimming took 1 base from V and 5 from J, leaving 9 bases between them. The CDR3 nucleotides read TGTGCCAGCAGCTTGCTCCCAGTGGAGACCCAGTACTTC. Residues: CASSLLPVETQYF.

The chain couples TRBV20-1 to TRBJ2-7; the D gene could be TRBD1 or TRBD2 (6 bases each). CDR3 size: 13 residues. V lost 4 bases to trimming and J lost 2 bases, with 12 bases between them. Germline V lookup: CDR1 DFQATT, CDR2 SNEGSKA (reference sequence). The CDR3, as DNA: TGCAGTGCTACAGGGGACTGGACCTACGAGCAGTACTTC. Translating it yields CSATGDWTYEQYF.

This clonotype showed up just a few times. The chain has TRBV28 and TRBJ1-5; no reliable D call. With 5 bases removed from V and 5 bases from J, the gap between germline ends came to 19 bases. From germline, CDR1 is MDHEN and CDR2 SYDVKM. This CDR3 is 16 amino acids long. CDR3 region: CASSASRQALYQPQHF. For the CDR3, the DNA is TGTGCCAGCAGTGCCTCCCGGCAGGCCCTCTATCAGCCCCAGCATTTT. The complete variable domain, with remaining parts taken from reference TRBV28 and TRBJ1-5, reads DVKVTQSSRYLVKRTGEKVFLECVQDMDHENMFWYRQDPGLGLRLIYFSYDVKMKEKGDIPEGYSVSREKKERFSLILESASTNQTSMYLCASSASRQALYQPQHFGDGTRLSIL.

The chain uses TRBV29-1 and TRBJ2-1; D possibly corresponds to TRBD2 (5 bases). V gave up 0 bases and J gave up 6 bases, with 15 bases separating them. Per germline, CDR1 SQVTM and CDR2 ANQGSEA. This CDR3 is 15 amino acids long. The CDR3 is CSVEERVTYTNEQFF. The DNA for the CDR3 is TGCAGCGTTGAAGAGAGGGTCACCTATACCAATGAGCAGTTCTTC.

This clonotype came up a few times. The rearrangement uses TRBV10-3 and TRBJ2-4, with D possibly matching TRBD2 (5 bases). The CDR3 loop spans 12 amino acids. V was shortened by 11 bases and J by 13 bases, with 21 bases between the two germline ends. CDR1 is ENHRY, CDR2 SYGVKD, per germline. The CDR3 region is CAATGWAGEQYF. CDR3 sequence (DNA): TGTGCCGCCACCGGGTGGGCTGGGGAGCAGTACTTC.

A single count supports this clonotype. With a much larger clone just one base away, this may be a read error. The J gene is TRBJ2-7, the V gene TRBV20-1; possible D gene TRBD1, 5 bases. The CDR3 is made up of 12 amino acids. CDR1 is DFQATT, CDR2 SNEGSKA, per germline (reference sequence). CDR3: CSAGRQGYEQSF. In DNA, the CDR3 is TGCAGTGCTGGGCGGCAGGGCTACGAGCAGTCCTTC.

The rearrangement links TRBV14 to TRBJ2-4; D gene uncertain. The end of the DNA aligns better with TRBJ2-5, so the J call may be wrong. Germline loops: CDR1 SGHDN, CDR2 FVKESK. The CDR3 runs 13 residues. In nucleotides, the CDR3 is TGTGCCAGCAGCCTTCAACTACGGGAGACCCAGTACTTC. Amino acid sequence: CASSLQLRETQYF.

The rearrangement uses TRBV4-1 and TRBJ2-7; the match to TRBD2 covers 8 bases. After removal of 1 base from V and 2 bases from J, the junction contained 4 bases not matched to a gene. Germline V gene sequence: CDR1 MGHRA, CDR2 YSYEKL. CDR3 length: 15 residues. CDR3 sequence (DNA): TGCGCCAGCAGCCAAGTGCCGCGGGGGGCCTACGAGCAGTACTTC. This translates into CASSQVPRGAYEQYF.

The chain has TRBV20-1 and TRBJ1-1; TRBD1 agrees at 9 bases. After removal of 0 bases from V and 5 bases from J, the junction contained 10 bases not matched to a gene. CDR3 length: 16 residues. The germline gives CDR1 DFQATT, CDR2 SNEGSKA (reference sequence). The chain's CDR3 is CSARDLIRTGVTEAFF. As DNA, the CDR3 is TGCAGTGCTAGAGATCTAATTAGGACAGGGGTAACTGAAGCTTTCTTT.

The J gene is TRBJ2-3, the V gene TRBV6-5; 11 bases line up with TRBD2. CDR3 size: 14 residues. Germline CDR1 is MNHEY and CDR2 is SVGAGI. V lost 6 bases to trimming and J lost 4 bases; unmatched junction nucleotides: 3. CDR3 region: CASRRGLAADTQYF. CDR3 nucleotide sequence: TGTGCCAGCAGGAGGGGACTAGCGGCAGATACGCAGTATTTT.

The chain is built from TRBV19 and TRBJ1-1; D unclear. The CDR3 is 11 residues long. Germline CDR1 LNHDA, CDR2 SQIVND (reference sequence). With 5 bases removed from V and 7 bases from J, the gap between germline ends came to 8 bases. This CDR3 is CASSHRREAFF. The CDR3 coding sequence is TGTGCCAGTAGTCATCGGCGTGAAGCTTTCTTT.

The chain joins TRBV12-3 or TRBV12-4 to TRBJ2-5; TRBD2 might be the D (6 bases). This CDR3 is 14 amino acids long. Trimming took off 3 bases at V and 11 bases at J, with 19 bases between the two ends. The CDR3 nucleotides read TGTGCCAGCAGTTTCCGGCAGGGACTGGGGGAGCAGTACTTC. Encoded protein: CASSFRQGLGEQYF.

This rearrangement joins TRBV29-1 to TRBJ2-4; D perhaps matches TRBD1 (6 bases). Trimming cost V 6 bases and J 13 bases, with 25 bases left between them. From germline, CDR1 is SQVTM and CDR2 ANQGSEA. The CDR3 is made up of 14 amino acids. This chain's CDR3 is CSVETGFSSYVQYF. CDR3 bases: TGCAGCGTGGAAACAGGGTTCAGCTCCTACGTGCAGTACTTC.

In its sample, this clonotype was seen a few times. The V gene is TRBV29-1, the J gene TRBJ1-5, with D possibly TRBD1 on 5 matching bases. There are 15 residues in the CDR3. V lost 7 bases to trimming and J lost 0 bases, with 16 bases between them. CDR1 and CDR2 (germline): SQVTM, ANQGSEA. The CDR3 here is CSAPTERYSNQPQHF. Written as DNA, the CDR3 is TGCAGCGCCCCGACAGAGAGATATAGCAATCAGCCCCAGCATTTT.

Remarks on this clonotype: This may stem from a read error, because a much larger clone lies one nucleotide away. The chain is built from TRBV15 and TRBJ1-1; TRBD1 agrees at 10 bases. J was trimmed by 1 base and V by 6 bases; bases with no gene match: 2. Looked up from germline, CDR1 is LNHNV and CDR2 is YYDKDF (reference sequence). This CDR3 is 14 amino acids long. This chain's CDR3 is CATSRQGANTEAFF. In DNA, the CDR3 is TGTGCCACCAGTAGACAGGGGGCGAACACTGAAGCTTTCTTT.

This chain links TRBV21-1 with TRBJ1-1; TRBD1 is the table's D call and was not checked against the DNA. TRBV21-1 is labeled a pseudogene. There are 18 residues in the CDR3. CDR3 sequence: CASSNGPGQGWMNTEAFF. CDR3 sequence (DNA): TGTGCCAGCAGCAACGGTCCGGGACAGGGGTGGATGAACACTGAAGCTTTCTTT.

With regard to this clonotype: A read error is possible here, since a much larger clone lies one base away. This rearrangement joins TRBV29-1 to TRBJ2-7, with D perhaps matching TRBD2 (6 bases). The J call is uncertain, as TRBJ2-5 better fits the DNA end. The CDR3 is 14 amino acids. Germline values: CDR1 SQVTM, CDR2 ANQGSEA. The CDR3 region has the DNA TGCAGCGTCCTACTTTCGGGAGTCCGAGAGACCCAGTACTTC. This translates into CSVLLSGVRETQYF.

The chain uses TRBV20-1 and TRBJ2-1; 8 bases line up with TRBD2. The CDR3 extends over 15 amino acids. CDR1 and CDR2 from the germline V gene are DFQATT and SNEGSKA (reference sequence). The ends lost 1 base at V and 4 bases at J; junction bases unmatched: 6. DNA of the CDR3: TGCAGTGCTAGAGTTGGTAGCGGGATGTACAATGAGCAGTTCTTC. Its protein product is CSARVGSGMYNEQFF.

This clonotype has a handful of counts. The J gene is TRBJ2-7, the V gene TRBV20-1, with no clear D. Germline V gene lookup returns CDR1 DFQATT and CDR2 SNEGSKA (reference sequence). This CDR3 contains 13 residues. Trimming shortened V by 5 bases and J by 0 bases, and 11 bases separated the two germline ends. The CDR3 loop is CSAPTGPSYEQYF. The CDR3 DNA sequence: TGCAGTGCTCCTACCGGGCCCTCCTACGAGCAGTACTTC.

This chain connects TRBV6-1 to TRBJ2-1; no firm D call. Trimming took 1 base from V and 8 from J, leaving 6 bases between them. The CDR3 consists of 12 residues. Germline CDR1 MNHNS, CDR2 SASEGT. Here the CDR3 reads CASSEVNYEQFF. Here the CDR3 DNA reads TGTGCCAGCAGTGAAGTAAACTATGAGCAGTTCTTC.

This clonotype was observed a single time. One end of the junction is discordant with germline, which a read error may explain. The genes are TRBV5-6 and TRBJ1-2; D remains unclear. This CDR3 spans 12 amino acids. Germline CDR1 and CDR2: SGHDT and YYEEEE. The CDR3 DNA follows: TGTGCCAGCACCATTTCCCGGGTCGGCTGCACCTTC. Its protein product is CASTISRVGCTF.

V is TRBV27 and J is TRBJ1-2, with a tentative D call TRBD1 (6 bases). V dropped 6 bases and J dropped 6 bases, with 17 bases sitting between them. CDR3 length equals 14 residues. Germline loops: CDR1 MNHEY, CDR2 SMNVEV (reference sequence). In DNA, the CDR3 is TGTGCCAGCAGGACACTTCTGAGGGGGAATGGCTACACCTTC. Encoded protein: CASRTLLRGNGYTF.

V is TRBV20-1 and J is TRBJ1-1, with D perhaps matching TRBD1 (6 bases). The V end was cut by 5 bases, the J end by 0 bases, with 13 bases between. The germline gives CDR1 DFQATT, CDR2 SNEGSKA (reference sequence). There are 14 residues in the CDR3. In DNA form, the CDR3 reads TGCAGTGCTCCGACAGGCCATCTGAACACTGAAGCTTTCTTT. As protein: CSAPTGHLNTEAFF.